This TCR beta chain was retrieved from a study of cytomegalovirus exposure and HLA in healthy donors. This clone showed up just once. TCRdb's copy holds only in-frame clones and misses some; the assay was immunoSEQ multiplex PCR. The sample yields around 49,000 clones, about 90% seen once. Donors were drawn from the 120-subject validation cohort, separate from the roughly 700-subject first cohort. What was sequenced was PBMCs. The sequence derives from a man between 18 and 29 years old in good health and CMV-seronegative.

This CDR3 reads CASSQTSGRFEQYF. The CDR3 region has the DNA TGTGCCAGCAGCCAGACTAGCGGGAGGTTCGAGCAGTACTTC. The rearrangement links TRBV7-9 to TRBJ2-7; 13 bases fit TRBD2. The length of the CDR3 is 14 residues. Germline values: CDR1 SEHNR, CDR2 FQNEAQ (reference sequence). The V and J ends lost 5 bases and 6 bases, in that order; junction bases with no gene match: 4. Full variable domain (outside the CDR3, taken from reference TRBV7-9 and TRBJ2-7): DTGVSQNPRHKITKRGQNVTFRCDPISEHNRLYWYRQTLGQGPEFLTYFQNEAQLEKSRLLSDRFSAERPKGSFSTLEIQRTEQGDSAMYLCASSQTSGRFEQYFGPGTRLTVT.